Detailed here is one T cell receptor (beta chain). Per germline, CDR1 SGHAT and CDR2 FQDESV (reference sequence). This CDR3 has 13 amino acids. This entry comes from a study of monozygotic twins with inflammatory bowel disease. TCRdb processed the 5' RACE reads again and assigns one entry to each CDR3 protein, with no DNA. The sample has approximately 400,000 distinct CDR3 sequences, and its top ten clones hold under 3%. This TCR was recovered from a human donor with ulcerative colitis or Crohn's disease, or a healthy co-twin of an affected twin (not recorded which). Material for sequencing was blood. The chain is built from TRBV11-1 and TRBJ1-1. The CDR3: CASSLLDNTEAFF.